The rows below give T cell receptor beta chains drawn from one sample of a study of T cells in localized non-small cell lung cancer. Repertoires were generated with immunoSEQ multiplex PCR, while TCRdb's copy carries only in-frame clones and drops some. The sample holds about 2,200 clones, approximately 37% seen once. This specimen consisted of lung tumor tissue, obtained before any cancer treatment. All receptors derive from a female donor over 55 with stage I lung adenocarcinoma. Both conserved end residues are part of each CDR3. A D gene is named only where the DNA matches it firmly. The listing skips clone size in some rows; elsewhere it reads once, few, many or a size class.

>TRBJ2-2|TRBD2|.|TRBV18
TGTGCCAGCTCAGCACTAGCGGCTACGAACACCGGGGAGCTGTTTTTT
CASSALAATNTGELFF
>TRBJ2-7|TRBD2|few|TRBV11-3
TGTGCCAGCAGCCACCGGGACTATGGGTCCTACGAGCAGTACTTC
CASSHRDYGSYEQYF
>TRBJ2-1|TRBD2|.|TRBV10-1
TGCGCCAGCAGTGTCGGACTAGCGGTTGAGCAGTTCTTC
CASSVGLAVEQFF
>TRBJ2-7|TRBD2|.|TRBV19
TGTGCCAGTAGTAAAACTAGCGTCAGCTCCTACGAGCAGTACTTC
CASSKTSVSSYEQYF
>TRBJ2-3|TRBD2|.|TRBV30
TGTGCCTGGACTCAGCGGGAGCGAGATACGCAGTATTTT
CAWTQRERDTQYF
>TRBJ2-1|.|few|TRBV1
TGCGCCAGCAGGGACCCGACACTCCCCTACAATGAGCAGTTCTTC
CASRDPTLPYNEQFF
>TRBJ2-1|.|.|TRBV9
TGTGCCAGCAGCGCATATAGCAATTACAATGAGCAGTTCTTC
CASSAYSNYNEQFF
>TRBJ2-5|.|.|TRBV28
TGTGCCAGCAGCCTCAATACGGGGACCCAGTACTTC
CASSLNTGTQYF
>TRBJ2-7|.|.|TRBV6-8
TGTGCCAGCAGTTACCTCGGGCCACCCTACGAGCAGTACTTC
CASSYLGPPYEQYF
>TRBJ2-2|.|.|TRBV28
TGTGCCAGCAGTTTATTGCTGGAGGGGACCGGGGAGCTGTTTTTT
CASSLLLEGTGELFF
>TRBJ1-1|.|few|TRBV30
TGTGCCTGGACAGAAATGAACACTGAAGCTTTCTTT
CAWTEMNTEAFF
>TRBJ2-7|.|few|TRBV28
TGTGCCAGCAGTTTACTAGGGGTTGCCTACGAGCAGTACTTC
CASSLLGVAYEQYF
>TRBJ1-2|.|.|TRBV28
TGTGCCGCTCGAGAAGAGGGGAGCTATGGCTACACCTTC
CAAREEGSYGYTF
>TRBJ2-1|TRBD2|few|TRBV14
TGTGCCAGCAAGACTAGCGGAGACAATGAGCAGTTCTTC
CASKTSGDNEQFF
>TRBJ2-6|.|.|TRBV2
TGTGCCAGCTCAGGCTCTGGGGCCAACGTCCTGACTTTC
CASSGSGANVLTF
>TRBJ1-1|TRBD1|few|TRBV11-3
TGTGCCAGCAGGAATCGGACAGGGTACACTGAAGCTTTCTTT
CASRNRTGYTEAFF
>TRBJ2-2|.|.|TRBV12-2
TGTGCCACTTCGGCTAGCGGGATGAACACCGGGGAGCTGTTTTTT
CATSASGMNTGELFF
>TRBJ2-2|.|few|TRBV6-8
TGTGCCAGCGAGGACGGTCACACCGGGGAGCTGTTTTTT
CASEDGHTGELFF
>TRBJ2-2|.|few|TRBV9
TGTGCCAGCAGCGTAGAGGTAATCGGGGAGCTGTTTTTT
CASSVEVIGELFF
>TRBJ2-4|.|.|TRBV9
TGTGCCAGCAGCTTACGCACAGTCAAAAACATTCAGTACTTC
CASSLRTVKNIQYF
>TRBJ2-3|.|few|TRBV6-8
TGTGCCAGCAGTTACTCTGGGGCTAGTACAGATACGCAGTATTTT
CASSYSGASTDTQYF
>TRBJ2-5|.|few|TRBV1
TGCGCCAGCAGCCCAACTAGCTTCCAGACCCAGTACTTC
CASSPTSFQTQYF
>TRBJ2-1|.|.|TRBV12-5
TGTGCTAGTGGTCCGACTACAGCATTCCCCTGCATTGAGCAGTTCTTC
CASGPTTAFPCIEQFF
>TRBJ2-7|TRBD1|.|TRBV18
TGTGCCAGCTCACCACCGGTAGGGACAGGGGTTGGCGAGCAGTACTTC
CASSPPVGTGVGEQYF
>TRBJ2-1|.|.|TRBV11-3
TGTGCCAGCAGCCAAGTGGCCCCGAGCTATGAGCAGTTCTTC
CASSQVAPSYEQFF
>TRBJ1-1|.|few|TRBV9
TGTGCCAGAGCTACAGGGAGGTTTACTGAAGCTTTCTTT
CARATGRFTEAFF
>TRBJ2-5|TRBD1|.|TRBV5-1
TGCGCCAGCAGCTTGGCAGGGGGAGAAGAGACCCAGTACTTC
CASSLAGGEETQYF
>TRBJ2-7|.|.|TRBV9
TGTGCCAGCAGTGAAGAGATAGCGCGGACCTACGAGCAGTACTTC
CASSEEIARTYEQYF
>TRBJ2-5|TRBD1|few|TRBV29-1
TGCAGCGTCTCGGACAGGTACCAAGAGACCCAGTACTTC
CSVSDRYQETQYF
>TRBJ2-7|TRBD1|few|TRBV9
TGTGCCAGCGCTTCCGGGACAGTTGGCGAGCAGTACTTC
CASASGTVGEQYF
>TRBJ2-2|.|few|TRBV11-3
TGTGCCAGCAGCTTCCCTGGAAAAGGGGCCGGGGAGCTGTTTTTT
CASSFPGKGAGELFF
>TRBJ2-7|.|.|TRBV6-8
TGTGCCAGCAGTTACTCGGTTGGGAACGAGCAGTACTTC
CASSYSVGNEQYF